The rows below give T cell receptor beta chains drawn from one sample of a study of blood T cell repertoires in COVID-19. Clones were sequenced by immunoSEQ multiplex PCR, and TCRdb holds only the in-frame ones, with some missing. The sample carries 200,000 or so clones, 85% to 90% recorded once. What was sequenced was peripheral blood. The source is a woman aged 45 to 65 with acute or convalescent COVID-19. Each CDR3 is given with its conserved first and last residue. D genes are given only for firm matches. Only part of the rows carry a size: once, few, many, or a class if the clone is expanded.

CDR3nt: TGCGCCAGCAGCCGCAATAGCCCCGGGGAGCTGTTTTTT
CDR3aa: CASSRNSPGELFF
v_gene: TRBV4-1
j_gene: TRBJ2-2
d_gene: NA
abundance: NA

CDR3nt: TGCGCCAGCAGCCAAGTGTCCCACGGGGGTTCGTGTCAGCCCCAGCATTTT
CDR3aa: CASSQVSHGGSCQPQHF
v_gene: TRBV4-3
j_gene: TRBJ1-5
d_gene: NA
abundance: NA

CDR3nt: TGTGCCAGCAGTTTTTTAACGGATGGCTACACCTTC
CDR3aa: CASSFLTDGYTF
v_gene: TRBV12-3/TRBV12-4
j_gene: TRBJ1-2
d_gene: NA
abundance: NA

CDR3nt: TGTGCCAGCAGTTACTCCGCTAGCGGGGGGAACCGTGAGCAGTTCTTC
CDR3aa: CASSYSASGGNREQFF
v_gene: TRBV6-5
j_gene: TRBJ2-1
d_gene: TRBD2
abundance: once

CDR3nt: TGCGCCAGCAGCCAAGAAGCAGTGGGGCCGGACCCCTACGAGCAGTACTTC
CDR3aa: CASSQEAVGPDPYEQYF
v_gene: TRBV4-3
j_gene: TRBJ2-7
d_gene: NA
abundance: NA

CDR3nt: TGTGCCATCAGTCTGACTAGCGGCCTCTACAATGAGCAGTTCTTC
CDR3aa: CAISLTSGLYNEQFF
v_gene: TRBV10-3
j_gene: TRBJ2-1
d_gene: TRBD2
abundance: NA

CDR3nt: TGCGCCAGCAGCTTGGGACACCCGAACACCGGGGAGCTGTTTTTT
CDR3aa: CASSLGHPNTGELFF
v_gene: TRBV5-1
j_gene: TRBJ2-2
d_gene: NA
abundance: NA

CDR3nt: TGCGCCAGCAGCTTCGGGAACACTGAAGCTTTCTTT
CDR3aa: CASSFGNTEAFF
v_gene: TRBV5-1
j_gene: TRBJ1-1
d_gene: NA
abundance: NA

CDR3nt: TGCAGCGTTGAAGGGGGCGGCTATGGCTACACCTTC
CDR3aa: CSVEGGGYGYTF
v_gene: TRBV29-1
j_gene: TRBJ1-2
d_gene: NA
abundance: once

CDR3nt: TGTGCCAGCAGCTTAGATCAGGCGGGGGAGACCCAGTACTTC
CDR3aa: CASSLDQAGETQYF
v_gene: TRBV13
j_gene: TRBJ2-5
d_gene: NA
abundance: NA

CDR3nt: TGCGCCAGCAGCTTGGATGGGGCCCTGAACACTGAAGCTTTCTTT
CDR3aa: CASSLDGALNTEAFF
v_gene: TRBV5-1
j_gene: TRBJ1-1
d_gene: NA
abundance: NA

CDR3nt: TGTGCCAGCAGCCAAGAGCGGGGTCAAGAGACCCAGTACTTC
CDR3aa: CASSQERGQETQYF
v_gene: TRBV3-1/TRBV3-2
j_gene: TRBJ2-5
d_gene: NA
abundance: once

CDR3nt: TGCGCCAGCAGCTTGGCAGGGGCTGGAAACACCATATATTTT
CDR3aa: CASSLAGAGNTIYF
v_gene: TRBV5-1
j_gene: TRBJ1-3
d_gene: NA
abundance: NA

CDR3nt: TGTGCCAGCAGTTTTGGAGGACCCGGGGAGCTGTTTTTT
CDR3aa: CASSFGGPGELFF
v_gene: TRBV5-6
j_gene: TRBJ2-2
d_gene: NA
abundance: NA

CDR3nt: TGTGCCAGCAGGTTACAGGGGGATCTCCTCTATGGCTACACCTTC
CDR3aa: CASRLQGDLLYGYTF
v_gene: TRBV2
j_gene: TRBJ1-2
d_gene: TRBD1
abundance: NA

CDR3nt: TGCAGCGTGCGACCTCGACAGGGTACAAACGAGCAGTACTTC
CDR3aa: CSVRPRQGTNEQYF
v_gene: TRBV29-1
j_gene: TRBJ2-7
d_gene: TRBD1
abundance: NA

CDR3nt: TGTGCCAGTAGTATTGGGACAGGAGCCTACGAGCAGTACTTC
CDR3aa: CASSIGTGAYEQYF
v_gene: TRBV19
j_gene: TRBJ2-7
d_gene: TRBD1
abundance: NA

CDR3nt: TGTGCCAGCGAGGCGGGCCTACACACTGAAGCTTTCTTT
CDR3aa: CASEAGLHTEAFF
v_gene: TRBV11-3
j_gene: TRBJ1-1
d_gene: NA
abundance: NA

CDR3nt: TGTGCCAGCAGCTTAGGGGCACAGGGGTATTCAGAGACCCAGTACTTC
CDR3aa: CASSLGAQGYSETQYF
v_gene: TRBV7-9
j_gene: TRBJ2-5
d_gene: TRBD1
abundance: NA

CDR3nt: TGTGCCAGCAGTAGGACAGGGGAAAGCTCCTACGAGCAGTACTTC
CDR3aa: CASSRTGESSYEQYF
v_gene: TRBV6-5
j_gene: TRBJ2-7
d_gene: TRBD1
abundance: NA

CDR3nt: TGTGCCAGCAGCTTACTTGGACAGGCTTCCTACAATGAGCAGTTCTTC
CDR3aa: CASSLLGQASYNEQFF
v_gene: TRBV13
j_gene: TRBJ2-1
d_gene: TRBD1
abundance: NA

CDR3nt: TGTGCCATCAGTGTCGGGACAGGGGTGGATGAGACCCAGTACTTC
CDR3aa: CAISVGTGVDETQYF
v_gene: TRBV10-3
j_gene: TRBJ2-5
d_gene: TRBD1
abundance: NA

CDR3nt: TGTGCCAGTAGACCCGGACTCTTGAACACTGAAGCTTTCTTT
CDR3aa: CASRPGLLNTEAFF
v_gene: TRBV19
j_gene: TRBJ1-1
d_gene: NA
abundance: NA

CDR3nt: TGTGCCAGCAGCTGGGGGACTAGCGGGGGTGAGCAGTACTTC
CDR3aa: CASSWGTSGGEQYF
v_gene: TRBV13
j_gene: TRBJ2-7
d_gene: TRBD2
abundance: NA

CDR3nt: TGTGCCACCAGTGACCCGGACAGGGGCAGCAATCAGCCCCAGCATTTT
CDR3aa: CATSDPDRGSNQPQHF
v_gene: TRBV24-1
j_gene: TRBJ1-5
d_gene: TRBD1
abundance: NA

CDR3nt: TGTGCCAGCAGCCAATATTTTGCGGGAGCAGATACGCAGTATTTT
CDR3aa: CASSQYFAGADTQYF
v_gene: TRBV3-1/TRBV3-2
j_gene: TRBJ2-3
d_gene: TRBD2
abundance: NA

CDR3nt: TGTGCCAGCAGGCCCACAGGGAGAGAGACCCAGTACTTC
CDR3aa: CASRPTGRETQYF
v_gene: TRBV6-5
j_gene: TRBJ2-5
d_gene: NA
abundance: NA

CDR3nt: TGTGCCAGCAGCTTGGAGCGGGGCCGGGTGGATTTT
CDR3aa: CASSLERGRVDF
v_gene: TRBV5-8
j_gene: TRBJ1-5
d_gene: NA
abundance: few

CDR3nt: TGTGCCGGGGGGGGGCTGGGAAACACCATATATTTT
CDR3aa: CAGGGLGNTIYF
v_gene: TRBV12-3/TRBV12-4
j_gene: TRBJ1-3
d_gene: NA
abundance: few

CDR3nt: TGTGCCAGCTCACCGCCCCACGGGCAAGAGACCCAGTACTTC
CDR3aa: CASSPPHGQETQYF
v_gene: TRBV18
j_gene: TRBJ2-5
d_gene: NA
abundance: NA

CDR3nt: TGTGCCAGCAGCCCCGGGACAAGACTTGCCGGGGAGCTGTTTTTT
CDR3aa: CASSPGTRLAGELFF
v_gene: TRBV6-5
j_gene: TRBJ2-2
d_gene: NA
abundance: once

CDR3nt: TGTGCCAGTAGGGGCTTGCGGAGGGTCGATCAGCCCCAGCATTTT
CDR3aa: CASRGLRRVDQPQHF
v_gene: TRBV19
j_gene: TRBJ1-5
d_gene: NA
abundance: NA

CDR3nt: TGTGCCAGCAGCACCACCCGGGCGGGACAGGGGGCGGTAGACACCGGGGAGCTGTTTTTT
CDR3aa: CASSTTRAGQGAVDTGELFF
v_gene: TRBV7-9
j_gene: TRBJ2-2
d_gene: TRBD1
abundance: once

CDR3nt: TGTGCCAGCGCAGGTAGCGGGAGTAGGAATGAGCAGTTCTTC
CDR3aa: CASAGSGSRNEQFF
v_gene: TRBV6-5
j_gene: TRBJ2-1
d_gene: TRBD2
abundance: NA

CDR3nt: TGTGCCAGCAGACCTACTAGCGGGGCGATCACAGATACGCAGTATTTT
CDR3aa: CASRPTSGAITDTQYF
v_gene: TRBV6-2/TRBV6-3
j_gene: TRBJ2-3
d_gene: TRBD2
abundance: NA

CDR3nt: TGCGCCAGCAGCGCCAGGGGGACTGAAGCTTTCTTT
CDR3aa: CASSARGTEAFF
v_gene: TRBV5-1
j_gene: TRBJ1-1
d_gene: TRBD1
abundance: NA

CDR3nt: TGCAGCGCAAGGACAGGGTTGAACACTGAAGCTTTCTTT
CDR3aa: CSARTGLNTEAFF
v_gene: TRBV29-1
j_gene: TRBJ1-1
d_gene: TRBD1
abundance: once

CDR3nt: TGTGCCATCAGTGAACTAGACAACTCCTACGAGCAGTACTTC
CDR3aa: CAISELDNSYEQYF
v_gene: TRBV10-3
j_gene: TRBJ2-7
d_gene: NA
abundance: NA

CDR3nt: TGTGCCAGCAGCGTAGGAGGGGACTCTCGGGAAAAACTGTTTTTT
CDR3aa: CASSVGGDSREKLFF
v_gene: TRBV9
j_gene: TRBJ1-4
d_gene: NA
abundance: NA

CDR3nt: TGTGCCAGCAGCCCTAGACAACTGGGGCTAACTGAAGCTTTCTTT
CDR3aa: CASSPRQLGLTEAFF
v_gene: TRBV7-2
j_gene: TRBJ1-1
d_gene: NA
abundance: NA

CDR3nt: TGTGCCAGTAGTATTGCCGGGACAGGGGGCAGGGAGCAGTACTTC
CDR3aa: CASSIAGTGGREQYF
v_gene: TRBV19
j_gene: TRBJ2-7
d_gene: TRBD1
abundance: NA

CDR3nt: TGTGCCAGCAGTCTCTATACAGGGGGCAATAGGAACACTGAAGCTTTCTTT
CDR3aa: CASSLYTGGNRNTEAFF
v_gene: TRBV6-2/TRBV6-3
j_gene: TRBJ1-1
d_gene: TRBD1
abundance: NA

CDR3nt: TGTGCCATCAGTTACGACAGCGAAAACACTGAAGCTTTCTTT
CDR3aa: CAISYDSENTEAFF
v_gene: TRBV10-3
j_gene: TRBJ1-1
d_gene: NA
abundance: NA

CDR3nt: TGTGCCAGCAGCTTGGGCGGGGTGTGGAATGAGCAGTTCTTC
CDR3aa: CASSLGGVWNEQFF
v_gene: TRBV7-2
j_gene: TRBJ2-1
d_gene: NA
abundance: NA

CDR3nt: TGTGCCACCAGAGGAGGACTAGCGGGAGGGCTGAATGAGCAGTTCTTC
CDR3aa: CATRGGLAGGLNEQFF
v_gene: TRBV15
j_gene: TRBJ2-1
d_gene: TRBD2
abundance: NA

CDR3nt: TGTGCCAGTAAAAAAGGGACAGGTATCACCGGGGAGCTGTTTTTT
CDR3aa: CASKKGTGITGELFF
v_gene: TRBV19
j_gene: TRBJ2-2
d_gene: TRBD1
abundance: once

CDR3nt: TGTGCCAGCAGCCTGAGGAGACAGGGAACCCTCGAGCAGTACTTC
CDR3aa: CASSLRRQGTLEQYF
v_gene: TRBV2
j_gene: TRBJ2-7
d_gene: TRBD1
abundance: NA

CDR3nt: TGTGCCTGGAAGGGGACTTCCTACGAGCAGTACTTC
CDR3aa: CAWKGTSYEQYF
v_gene: TRBV30
j_gene: TRBJ2-7
d_gene: NA
abundance: NA

CDR3nt: TGTGCCAGCAGCGCGGGGGCAGGGACTAGCCTTCGGTCCTACAATGAGCAGTTCTTC
CDR3aa: CASSAGAGTSLRSYNEQFF
v_gene: TRBV3-1/TRBV3-2
j_gene: TRBJ2-1
d_gene: TRBD2
abundance: NA

CDR3nt: TGTGCCAGTAGGCTAGCGGGGACGGGAAAACTGTTTTTT
CDR3aa: CASRLAGTGKLFF
v_gene: TRBV19
j_gene: TRBJ1-4
d_gene: NA
abundance: NA

CDR3nt: TGTGCCAGCTCACCGGGGACTAGCGGGGACACAGATACGCAGTATTTT
CDR3aa: CASSPGTSGDTDTQYF
v_gene: TRBV18
j_gene: TRBJ2-3
d_gene: TRBD2
abundance: NA

CDR3nt: TGTGCCACCAGTGATCCCTTCCACACTGAAGCTTTCTTT
CDR3aa: CATSDPFHTEAFF
v_gene: TRBV24-1
j_gene: TRBJ1-1
d_gene: NA
abundance: NA

CDR3nt: TGTGCCAGCAATGCCCGGTTTCAGCCCCAGCATTTT
CDR3aa: CASNARFQPQHF
v_gene: TRBV6-5
j_gene: TRBJ1-5
d_gene: NA
abundance: once

CDR3nt: TGTGCCAGCAGCTTAGCGATACTAGCGGGGGGGCTGGAAGATACGCAGTATTTT
CDR3aa: CASSLAILAGGLEDTQYF
v_gene: TRBV7-8
j_gene: TRBJ2-3
d_gene: TRBD2
abundance: NA

CDR3nt: TGCGCCAGCGCCCCCGGGACAGGGGGCTCGGGCGGCTACACCTTC
CDR3aa: CASAPGTGGSGGYTF
v_gene: TRBV5-1
j_gene: TRBJ1-2
d_gene: TRBD1
abundance: few

CDR3nt: TGTGCCAGCAGTCTTATAGCGGGGGGGCAAGAGACCCAGTACTTC
CDR3aa: CASSLIAGGQETQYF
v_gene: TRBV2
j_gene: TRBJ2-5
d_gene: TRBD2
abundance: once

CDR3nt: TGCAGCGTTGATTCAGGGTCTGGAAACACCATATATTTT
CDR3aa: CSVDSGSGNTIYF
v_gene: TRBV29-1
j_gene: TRBJ1-3
d_gene: NA
abundance: NA

CDR3nt: TGTGCCAGCAGCTTCGGGAGAGGGGGCGATCAGCCCCAGCATTTT
CDR3aa: CASSFGRGGDQPQHF
v_gene: TRBV7-9
j_gene: TRBJ1-5
d_gene: TRBD1
abundance: NA

CDR3nt: TGCGCCAGCACCCAAGGACAGGGCCCCTATGGCTACACCTTC
CDR3aa: CASTQGQGPYGYTF
v_gene: TRBV4-1
j_gene: TRBJ1-2
d_gene: TRBD1
abundance: NA